These 25 T cell receptor beta chains share one sample of origin, sequenced in a study of cytomegalovirus exposure and HLA in healthy donors. PCR primers comprised 60 Vbeta and 13 Jbeta primers. The repertoire was sequenced with immunoSEQ multiplex PCR; TCRdb's copy has only in-frame clones and lacks some. The sample records around 70,000 clones, about 75% being singletons. Sequenced: PBMCs. Receptors originate from a man between 70 and 80 years old in good health and CMV-seronegative.

The genes are TRBV7-2 and TRBJ2-5; D may be TRBD2 (6 bases). Trimming took 3 bases from V and 6 from J, leaving 14 bases between them. There are 14 residues in the CDR3. From germline, CDR1 is SGHTA and CDR2 FQGNSA. The CDR3 reads CASSFPSGGQTQYF. The CDR3 nucleotides read TGTGCCAGCAGCTTTCCGTCCGGGGGACAGACCCAGTACTTC. The variable domain in full, completed from reference TRBV7-2 and TRBJ2-5, reads GAGVSQSPSNKVTEKGKDVELRCDPISGHTALYWYRQSLGQGLEFLIYFQGNSAPDKSGLPSDRFSAERTGGSVSTLTIQRTQQEDSAVYLCASSFPSGGQTQYFGPGTRLLVL.

The chain joins TRBV14 to TRBJ2-5, with 10 bases identical to TRBD2. V dropped 4 bases and J dropped 4; count of bases not matched to a gene: 9. CDR3 length: 16 amino acids. Germline loops: CDR1 SGHDN, CDR2 FVKESK. The CDR3 loop is CASSLAGLASLETQYF. CDR3 DNA sequence: TGTGCCAGCAGCCTGGCGGGACTAGCGAGCCTAGAGACCCAGTACTTC.

The chain has TRBV7-9 and TRBJ2-2; possibly TRBD2 for D (5 bases). The CDR3 has 15 residues. CDR1 SEHNR and CDR2 FQNEAQ come from the germline V gene (reference sequence). Trimming took off 5 bases at V and 2 bases at J, with 12 bases between the two ends. The CDR3 sequence is CASSPRRANTGELFF. The CDR3, as DNA: TGTGCCAGCAGCCCCCGGCGGGCTAACACCGGGGAGCTGTTTTTT.

The chain is built from TRBV6-6 and TRBJ1-1, with TRBD1 matching over 8 bases. CDR3 length: 15 amino acids. From germline, CDR1 is MNHNY and CDR2 SVGAGI (reference sequence). J was trimmed by 4 bases and V by 0 bases; bases with no gene match: 4. CDR3 sequence (DNA): TGTGCCAGCAGTTACTCGACAGGGGCAGGCACTGAAGCTTTCTTT. Encoded protein: CASSYSTGAGTEAFF.

This clone appeared many times. V usage is TRBV7-6 and J usage is TRBJ1-1; D gene uncertain. Germline V CDR1 and CDR2: SGHVS, FNYEAQ. The CDR3 sequence is 13 residues long. The V end lost 0 bases, the J end lost 11 bases, and 13 bases lay between the germline ends. The CDR3 reads CASSLADGWEAFF. The CDR3 DNA reads as TGTGCCAGCAGCTTAGCAGATGGCTGGGAGGCTTTCTTT.

This rearrangement joins TRBV19 to TRBJ1-3; 10 bases are shared with TRBD1. The V gene's germline CDR1 is LNHDA and CDR2 SQIVND (reference sequence). V lost 0 bases to trimming and J lost 3 bases; unmatched junction nucleotides: 17. The length of the CDR3 is 21 residues. CDR3 amino acids: CASSIDPAQTGGTVFGNTIYF. In nucleotides, the CDR3 is TGTGCCAGTAGTATAGATCCGGCGCAGACAGGGGGCACCGTCTTTGGAAACACCATATATTTT. Together with reference TRBV19 and TRBJ1-3, the CDR3 gives the full variable domain: DGGITQSPKYLFRKEGQNVTLSCEQNLNHDAMYWYRQDPGQGLRLIYYSQIVNDFQKGDIAEGYSVSREKKESFPLTVTSAQKNPTAFYLCASSIDPAQTGGTVFGNTIYFGEGSWLTVV.

This chain uses TRBV30 with TRBJ2-7, with TRBD2 identical over 9 bases. CDR3 length equals 12 residues. Germline V CDR1 and CDR2: GTSNPN, SVGIG (reference sequence). The V segment lost 8 bases and the J segment 9 bases; nucleotides outside the gene matches: 11. The CDR3 bases are TGTGCCATGACTAGCGGAGCTACAGTGCAGTACTTC. Translation gives CAMTSGATVQYF.

The rearrangement links TRBV6-5 to TRBJ2-1; TRBD2 aligns across 8 bases. The germline V gene encodes CDR1 MNHEY and CDR2 SVGAGI. CDR3 length: 15 residues. The V and J ends lost 7 bases and 2 bases, in that order; junction bases with no gene match: 7. The CDR3 sequence is CASTNPGGAYNEQFF. For the CDR3, the DNA is TGTGCCAGCACCAACCCGGGGGGGGCCTACAATGAGCAGTTCTTC.

The V and J genes are TRBV6-6 and TRBJ1-5; TRBD1 is a possible D gene (5 bases). This CDR3 contains 15 residues. Per the germline V gene, CDR1 is MNHNY and CDR2 is SVGAGI (reference sequence). V was clipped by 5 bases and J by 0 bases, with 11 bases between them. The CDR3 DNA reads TGTGCCAGCAGTCGACAGATTCCTAGCAATCAGCCCCAGCATTTT. Amino acid sequence: CASSRQIPSNQPQHF.

The chain carries TRBV6-6 and TRBJ2-1, with TRBD2 as a possible D gene (5 bases). The CDR3 contains 16 residues. Germline CDR1 reads MNHNY; CDR2 reads SVGAGI (reference sequence). V lost 2 bases to trimming and J lost 1 base, with 12 bases between them. The CDR3 sequence: CASSYGVARSYNEQFF. The CDR3 bases are TGTGCCAGCAGTTACGGGGTAGCGAGATCCTACAATGAGCAGTTCTTC.

The V call is TRBV5-6, the J call TRBJ2-1, with 9 bases lining up with TRBD2. Germline trimming cut 3 bases from V and 5 bases from J; bases unmatched to any gene: 3. Germline lookup yields CDR1 SGHDT and CDR2 YYEEEE. This CDR3 has 14 amino acids. The CDR3 DNA reads as TGTGCCAGCAGCTGGACTAGCGCCCACAATGAGCAGTTCTTC. Translating gives CASSWTSAHNEQFF.

The rearrangement joins TRBV6-6 to TRBJ2-7; TRBD1 aligns across 10 bases. The V gene's germline CDR1 is MNHNY and CDR2 SVGAGI (reference sequence). J lost 0 bases, V lost 6 bases, and 5 bases had no gene match. The CDR3 covers 15 residues. This CDR3 is CASSPRTGGSYEQYF. CDR3 in DNA: TGTGCCAGCAGCCCAAGGACAGGGGGCTCCTACGAGCAGTACTTC.

The chain carries TRBV7-2 and TRBJ2-5; TRBD1 matches 10 bases. The end of the DNA fits TRBJ2-7 better, so the J call may be wrong. This CDR3 region has 15 residues. Germline lookup yields CDR1 SGHTA and CDR2 FQGNSA. The CDR3 region is CASSFSGTGAYEQYF. The CDR3 DNA reads TGTGCCAGCAGCTTTTCCGGGACAGGGGCCTACGAGCAGTACTTC.

The V and J genes are TRBV29-1 and TRBJ2-1; 7 nucleotides align to TRBD1. The junction had 2 bases not matched to a gene; V was cut back by 5 bases and J by 4 bases. This CDR3 has 12 residues. In germline, CDR1 is SQVTM, CDR2 ANQGSEA. The CDR3 region is CSVKQGYNEQFF. CDR3 DNA sequence: TGCAGCGTTAAACAGGGGTACAATGAGCAGTTCTTC.

The chain uses TRBV10-3 and TRBJ1-2, with 8 bases matching TRBD1. CDR1 is ENHRY, CDR2 SYGVKD, per germline. This CDR3 has 13 residues. The ends lost 3 bases at V and 8 bases at J; junction bases unmatched: 5. The CDR3 DNA reads as TGTGCCATCAGTGATAACAACAGGGGGGGCTACACCTTC. Translated: CAISDNNRGGYTF.

The chain is built from TRBV6-6 and TRBJ1-5; a possible D gene is TRBD1 (5 bases). This CDR3 spans 16 amino acids. Germline V CDR1 and CDR2: MNHNY, SVGAGI (reference sequence). The V end was cut by 4 bases, the J end by 7 bases, with 20 bases between. In nucleotides, the CDR3 is TGTGCCAGCAGTTCCCCGGGGGAGGCGCCCCGCCAGCCCCAGCATTTT. Translated, it gives CASSSPGEAPRQPQHF.

V gene TRBV6-5 combines with J gene TRBJ1-2; no firm D call. The V gene lost 6 bases and the J gene lost 10 bases, with 15 bases spanning the gap. The CDR3 has 12 residues. CDR1 MNHEY and CDR2 SVGAGI come from the germline V gene. The CDR3 reads CASSAGREDYTF. The CDR3 nucleotides read TGTGCCAGCAGCGCCGGGCGGGAGGACTACACCTTC.

The rearrangement uses TRBV4-1 and TRBJ1-1; the D gene is possibly TRBD1 (6 bases). Trimming shortened V by 2 bases and J by 4 bases, and 14 bases separated the two germline ends. CDR1 MGHRA and CDR2 YSYEKL come from the germline V gene. The CDR3 length is 15 residues. CDR3 loop: CASSQLQGGGTEAFF. The CDR3, as DNA: TGCGCCAGCAGCCAACTACAGGGCGGGGGCACTGAAGCTTTCTTT.

The chain combines TRBV7-9 with TRBJ1-6; D uncertain. V gave up 6 bases and J gave up 12 bases, with 15 bases separating them. This CDR3 has 13 amino acids. From germline, CDR1 is SEHNR and CDR2 FQNEAQ (reference sequence). This CDR3 reads CASSPSTRGPLHF. In DNA, the CDR3 is TGTGCCAGCAGTCCCTCTACCCGAGGACCCCTCCACTTT.

The gene calls are TRBV5-1 and TRBJ2-7, with D tentatively TRBD1 (5 bases). This CDR3 has 15 amino acids. V was pared by 0 bases and J by 3 bases, with 13 bases between. Germline V gene sequence: CDR1 SGHRS, CDR2 YFSETQ. The CDR3 region is CASSLDQGTVYEQYF. CDR3 nucleotides: TGCGCCAGCAGCTTGGATCAGGGTACGGTCTACGAGCAGTACTTC.

The chain couples TRBV28 to TRBJ1-1; D perhaps matches TRBD1 (5 bases). Trimming shortened V by 2 bases and J by 5 bases, and 9 bases separated the two germline ends. CDR1 and CDR2 (germline): MDHEN, SYDVKM. This CDR3 has 13 amino acids. The CDR3 loop is CASSLRGGTEAFF. The CDR3 bases are TGTGCCAGCAGTTTACGGGGGGGGACTGAAGCTTTCTTT.

This clone has a single count. The V and J genes are TRBV7-2 and TRBJ1-5; D possibly corresponds to TRBD1 (6 bases). Germline V lookup: CDR1 SGHTA, CDR2 FQGNSA. The V end lost 1 base, the J end lost 0 bases, and 7 bases lay between the germline ends. The CDR3 totals 15 residues. The CDR3 region has the DNA TGTGCCAGCAGCTTAGAGGACAGTAGCAATCAGCCCCAGCATTTT. Protein product: CASSLEDSSNQPQHF.

This chain connects TRBV7-2 to TRBJ2-5; D gene unclear. Germline CDR1 SGHTA, CDR2 FQGNSA. The CDR3 consists of 13 residues. The V and J ends lost 6 bases and 5 bases respectively, with 13 bases between them. The CDR3 nucleotides are TGTGCCAGCAGACAAATGCCCAGTGAGACCCAGTACTTC. It is translated as CASRQMPSETQYF.

This clone came up once. The gene calls are TRBV15 and TRBJ1-5; D may be TRBD1 (5 bases). CDR1 is LNHNV and CDR2 is YYDKDF in the germline V gene (reference sequence). This CDR3 has 12 residues. Trimming removed 0 bases from V and 9 bases from J, with 6 bases in between. The CDR3 DNA follows: TGTGCCACCAGCAGAGATAGGGGGCCCCAGCATTTT. Amino acid sequence: CATSRDRGPQHF. The variable domain in full, with the rest retrieved from reference TRBV15 and TRBJ1-5, is DAMVIQNPRYQVTQFGKPVTLSCSQTLNHNVMYWYQQKSSQAPKLLFHYYDKDFNNEADTPDNFQSRRPNTSFCFLDIRSPGLGDTAMYLCATSRDRGPQHFGDGTRLSIL.

The genes are TRBV19 and TRBJ2-2; 13 bases line up with TRBD2. J was trimmed by 0 bases and V by 6 bases; bases with no gene match: 10. The germline gives CDR1 LNHDA, CDR2 SQIVND (reference sequence). This CDR3 contains 19 residues. Written as DNA, the CDR3 is TGTGCCAGTAGCCACTACGGACTAGCGGGGGCCGCGAACACCGGGGAGCTGTTTTTT. This sequence encodes CASSHYGLAGAANTGELFF.